Listed here is a single T cell receptor (beta chain). Its matching antigen is unknown. These data come from a study of PD-1 blockade in classical Hodgkin lymphoma. Whole-study results and caveats: Baseline diversity was lower in partial responders and progressors than complete responders. By C4D1, CD4+ diversity increased significantly, especially in complete responders.

All trial patients relapsed after autologous stem cell transplantation. TCRdb keeps only in-frame clones here, not all; method: immunoSEQ multiplex PCR. Altogether roughly 26,000 clones are present, around 84% being singletons, with the ten largest covering roughly 2.6%. The sequence came from a human donor with classical Hodgkin lymphoma. The sequencing used peripheral blood mononuclear cells (PBMCs), collected at baseline.

This CDR3 is CASSLVGASTDTQYF. The CDR3 DNA sequence: TGCGCCAGCAGCTTGGTTGGGGCCAGCACAGATACGCAGTATTTT. This chain joins TRBV5-1 and TRBJ2-3; a possible D gene is TRBD1 (5 bases). CDR1 is SGHRS, CDR2 YFSETQ, per germline. The CDR3 spans 15 residues. V lost 0 bases and J 0 bases, leaving 8 bases between the germline ends.